This T cell receptor beta chain was profiled in a study of PD-L1 blockade in urothelial cancer. Across the study: Peripheral blood specimens exhibited a median yield of approximately 150,000 T cells.

Germline CDR1 MNHEY, CDR2 SMNVEV (reference sequence). V was pared by 5 bases and J by 4 bases, with 7 bases of the junction left unmatched. The CDR3 runs 16 residues. Spike-ins of synthetic TCR analog templates went into each PCR. The protocol was immunoSEQ multiplex PCR, while the TCRdb copy is restricted to in-frame clones and leaves out a portion. The sample lists tens of thousands of clones, around 81% occurring once. The time point here: pretreatment peripheral blood. Patient disease was locally advanced or metastatic urothelial carcinoma. Sequences were derived from PBMCs, sampled around atezolizumab (anti-PD-L1) treatment. The clonotype originates from a man between 65 and 79 years old with urothelial cancer. V gene TRBV27 combines with J gene TRBJ2-2; 10 nucleotides align to TRBD1. This CDR3 is CASSTGQGRITGELFF. For the CDR3, the DNA is TGTGCCAGCAGTACGGGACAGGGGAGGATCACCGGGGAGCTGTTTTTT.